This T cell receptor (beta chain) was profiled in a study of T cell repertoires in cytomegalovirus infection. The CDR3 runs 14 residues. Germline CDR1 SGHTA, CDR2 FQGNSA. Trimming cost V 4 bases and J 2 bases, with 10 bases left between them. TCRdb passed the reads through MiXCR, listing each CDR3 protein once. The data contain approximately 350,000 distinct CDR3 sequences, roughly a third of them singletons. Concerning this clonotype: Its specificity is not known.

The chain is built from TRBV7-2 and TRBJ2-3; D remains ambiguous. The source material was cultured PBMCs, sampled from culture after CMV antigen stimulation. The sequence derives from a human donor in good health (CMV status not recorded). Some clones in this sample may be carry-over from other donors' samples. CDR3 coding DNA: TGTGCCAGCAGCTCTAGAACCCTCACAGATACGCAGTATTTT. It is translated as CASSSRTLTDTQYF. The full variable domain, its missing parts supplied by reference TRBV7-2 and TRBJ2-3, is GAGVSQSPSNKVTEKGKDVELRCDPISGHTALYWYRQSLGQGLEFLIYFQGNSAPDKSGLPSDRFSAERTGGSVSTLTIQRTQQEDSAVYLCASSSRTLTDTQYFGPGTRLTVL.